The rows below give T cell receptor beta chains drawn from one sample of a study of cytomegalovirus exposure and HLA in healthy donors. Produced via immunoSEQ multiplex PCR; TCRdb's table is partial and in-frame only. The table has 85,000 to 110,000 clones, around 77% seen once; the top ten hold approximately 4%. Sequencing was performed on PBMCs. The receptor source for this set is a man in his forties or fifties in good health and CMV-seropositive. Each CDR3 is given with its conserved first and last residue. The order of the fields is V gene, CDR3 length, J gene, CDR3 protein.

v_gene: TRBV6-1; len: 12; j_gene: TRBJ1-2; CDR3aa: CASEGDSYGYTF
v_gene: TRBV19; len: 16; j_gene: TRBJ2-6; CDR3aa: CASKKNGGDGANVLTF
v_gene: TRBV27; len: 13; j_gene: TRBJ2-1; CDR3aa: CASTQAGINEQFF
v_gene: TRBV14; len: 15; j_gene: .; CDR3aa: CASSQFAGALYEQYF
v_gene: TRBV2; len: 16; j_gene: TRBJ2-1; CDR3aa: CASTLEGLAGGNEQFF
v_gene: TRBV30; len: 15; j_gene: TRBJ2-7; CDR3aa: CAWSDRDRGAYEQYF
v_gene: TRBV27; len: 15; j_gene: TRBJ2-2; CDR3aa: CASSSGLRVGGELFF
v_gene: TRBV6-1; len: 15; j_gene: TRBJ2-7; CDR3aa: CASSNLPGEGYEQYF
v_gene: TRBV29-1; len: 15; j_gene: TRBJ1-1; CDR3aa: CSVEGVAGAVTEAFF
v_gene: TRBV29-1; len: 14; j_gene: TRBJ2-7; CDR3aa: CSVSTSGGSYEQYF
v_gene: TRBV4-3; len: 15; j_gene: TRBJ2-5; CDR3aa: CASSPTDRAVETQYF
v_gene: TRBV4-1; len: 17; j_gene: TRBJ2-3; CDR3aa: CASSQVGTTTLTDTQYF
v_gene: TRBV5-1; len: 16; j_gene: TRBJ2-7; CDR3aa: CASSLATGDPGNEQYF
v_gene: TRBV5-1; len: 17; j_gene: TRBJ2-7; CDR3aa: CASSLVPSGRASYEQYF
v_gene: TRBV29-1; len: 11; j_gene: TRBJ2-7; CDR3aa: CSVNPGQGEYF
v_gene: TRBV5-8; len: 14; j_gene: TRBJ2-1; CDR3aa: CASSWAGAYNEQFF
v_gene: TRBV7-3; len: 16; j_gene: TRBJ2-1; CDR3aa: CASSPRGDRGRDEQFF
v_gene: TRBV9; len: 14; j_gene: TRBJ2-1; CDR3aa: CASGGAGVPNEQFF
v_gene: TRBV15; len: 15; j_gene: TRBJ2-6; CDR3aa: CATSRDGDGANVLTF
v_gene: TRBV6-6; len: 16; j_gene: TRBJ2-7; CDR3aa: CASSYTIPTGRYEQYF
v_gene: TRBV28; len: 18; j_gene: TRBJ2-7; CDR3aa: CASSASSLAVRSSYEQYF
v_gene: TRBV28; len: 13; j_gene: TRBJ2-3; CDR3aa: CASTDTSTDTQYF
v_gene: TRBV7-9; len: 15; j_gene: TRBJ2-7; CDR3aa: CASSTDTYSSYEQYF
v_gene: TRBV14; len: 13; j_gene: TRBJ2-2; CDR3aa: CASSPQGAGELFF
v_gene: TRBV29-1; len: 14; j_gene: TRBJ2-7; CDR3aa: CSVGLTGGSYEQYF
v_gene: TRBV9; len: 15; j_gene: TRBJ2-5; CDR3aa: CASSPRTRGQETQYF
v_gene: TRBV4-1; len: 17; j_gene: TRBJ2-1; CDR3aa: CASSQVPASGWGDEQFF
v_gene: TRBV7-2; len: 16; j_gene: TRBJ2-2; CDR3aa: CASSYPGGVGTGELFF
v_gene: TRBV7-9; len: 17; j_gene: TRBJ2-1; CDR3aa: CASSLDISAAIYNEQFF
v_gene: TRBV29-1; len: 13; j_gene: TRBJ2-2; CDR3aa: CSVQREITGELFF
v_gene: TRBV5-4; len: 14; j_gene: TRBJ1-2; CDR3aa: CASSLGARAEGYTF
v_gene: TRBV4-2; len: 16; j_gene: TRBJ2-5; CDR3aa: CASSPSWDRGHETQYF
v_gene: TRBV30; len: 15; j_gene: TRBJ2-3; CDR3aa: CAWNALAGGGDTQYF
v_gene: TRBV6-5; len: 14; j_gene: TRBJ1-1; CDR3aa: CASSPSTGNTEAFF
v_gene: TRBV19; len: 15; j_gene: TRBJ1-1; CDR3aa: CASSIFQTPNTEAFF